The rows below give T cell receptor beta chains drawn from one sample of a study of blood T cell repertoires in COVID-19. TCRdb keeps only in-frame clones here, not all; method: immunoSEQ multiplex PCR. The data show about 150,000 clones, around 73% seen once. Sequencing used peripheral blood. Source of these receptors: a man in his fifties or sixties who had recovered from COVID-19. Each CDR3 is given with its conserved first and last residue. The order of the fields is clone size, V gene, CDR3 length, J gene, D gene, CDR3 protein, CDR3 DNA. The D gene is left open where the match is weak. Rows give clone size only sometimes, using once, few, many, or a class for an expanded clone.

>NA|TRBV28|15|TRBJ2-3|NA
CASRFQAGYTDTQYF
TGTGCCAGCAGATTTCAGGCAGGCTACACAGATACGCAGTATTTT
>NA|TRBV10-3|15|TRBJ1-2|TRBD1
CAISHGTATTDGYTF
TGTGCCATCAGCCACGGGACAGCCACTACAGATGGCTACACCTTC
>NA|TRBV23-1|17|TRBJ1-3|NA
CASSHTLMTVSGNTIYF
TGCGCCAGCAGTCATACCCTGATGACAGTGTCCGGAAACACCATATATTTT
>few|TRBV20-1|16|TRBJ2-2|NA
CSASGSAAANTGELFF
TGCAGTGCTAGTGGCTCCGCAGCGGCGAACACCGGGGAGCTGTTTTTT
>NA|TRBV4-3|17|TRBJ2-1|NA
CASSPNAAWSSYNEQFF
TGCGCCAGCAGCCCTAACGCAGCGTGGAGCTCCTACAATGAGCAGTTCTTC
>NA|TRBV4-3|13|TRBJ1-4|NA
CASSQDRDEKLFF
TGCGCCAGCAGCCAAGATCGAGATGAAAAACTGTTTTTT
>once|TRBV30|14|TRBJ1-1|NA
CAWRADRPNTEAFF
TGTGCCTGGAGAGCAGACAGGCCGAACACTGAAGCTTTCTTT
>NA|TRBV29-1|14|TRBJ2-7|NA
CSVVLQPPSYEQYF
TGCAGCGTTGTTCTACAGCCGCCCTCCTACGAGCAGTACTTC
>NA|TRBV28|16|TRBJ2-2|TRBD2
CATLSTSGRGTGELFF
TGTGCCACCCTCTCGACTAGCGGGAGAGGCACCGGGGAGCTGTTTTTT
>NA|TRBV11-2|16|TRBJ1-2|NA
CASSLVGSGANYGYTF
TGTGCCAGCAGCCTAGTCGGTTCCGGAGCAAACTATGGCTACACCTTC
>NA|TRBV19|15|TRBJ1-3|NA
CASSPTGFSGNTIYF
TGTGCCAGTAGTCCCACAGGATTCTCTGGAAACACCATATATTTT